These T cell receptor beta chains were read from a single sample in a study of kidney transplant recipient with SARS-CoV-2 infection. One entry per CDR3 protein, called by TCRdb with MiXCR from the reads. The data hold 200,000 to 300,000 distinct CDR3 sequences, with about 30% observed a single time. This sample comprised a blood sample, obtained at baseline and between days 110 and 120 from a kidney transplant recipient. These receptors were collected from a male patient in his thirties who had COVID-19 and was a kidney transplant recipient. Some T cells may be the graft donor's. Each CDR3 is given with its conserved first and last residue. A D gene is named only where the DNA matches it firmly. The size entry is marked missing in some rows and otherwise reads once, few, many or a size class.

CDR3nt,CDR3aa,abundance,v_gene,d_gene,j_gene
TGCGCCAGCAGCCAAGACCCTCAGGGGTACCAAGAGACCCAGTACTTC,CASSQDPQGYQETQYF,many,TRBV4-1,.,TRBJ2-5
TGTGCCAGCAGCTTCGTGGCTAGCGGGAACAATGGGCAGTTCTTC,CASSFVASGNNGQFF,.,TRBV7-9,TRBD2,TRBJ2-1
TGCGCCAGCAGCTTGAACACAGGCCGTTCTGGAAACACCATATATTTT,CASSLNTGRSGNTIYF,many,TRBV5-1,.,TRBJ1-3
TGTGCCAGCAATTCGGTCCGGGCGAACACTGAAGCTTTCTTT,CASNSVRANTEAFF,many,TRBV12-3/TRBV12-4,.,TRBJ1-1
TGCGCCAGCAGCCTCCATCCGGGACAAAAGAAGGAGCCCCAGCATTTT,CASSLHPGQKKEPQHF,many,TRBV5-1,.,TRBJ1-5
TGTGCCAGCGGTGTTTTAGGACCTCGGGAGCAGTACTTC,CASGVLGPREQYF,few,TRBV2,.,TRBJ2-7
TGCGCCAGCAGCCAAGTCCGGGGACTAGCTAACTCTGGCGAGCAGTACTTC,CASSQVRGLANSGEQYF,many,TRBV4-1,TRBD2,TRBJ2-7
TGTGCCAGCAGTTTAGGGGGAGGAGCTCAGCCCCAGCATTTT,CASSLGGGAQPQHF,many,TRBV12-3/TRBV12-4,.,TRBJ1-5
TGTGCCAGCAGCACCCCCAAGGGGGGCAATCAGCCCCAGCATTTT,CASSTPKGGNQPQHF,many,TRBV28,.,TRBJ1-5
TGCGCCAGCAGCCGTTCGTTAGGGGAAGGCACCGGGGAGCTGTTTTTT,CASSRSLGEGTGELFF,many,TRBV5-1,.,TRBJ2-2
TGTGCCAGCAGCACCCCGACTCCCATTTCAGGCTTGACCGGGGAGCTGTTTTTT,CASSTPTPISGLTGELFF,many,TRBV3-1,.,TRBJ2-2
TGTGCCAGCAGCAGGAATTTCACCCTTCGAAAGACCTATGGCTACACCTTC,CASSRNFTLRKTYGYTF,many,TRBV3-1,.,TRBJ1-2
TGCGCCAGCAGTGAGCGGCGGGACTACACCGGGGAGCTGTTTTTT,CASSERRDYTGELFF,many,TRBV10-1,.,TRBJ2-2
TGTGCCTGGAGTGGTGGGACATACTCCTACAATGAGCAGTTCTTC,CAWSGGTYSYNEQFF,few,TRBV30,.,TRBJ2-1
TGTGCCAGCAGTTTGGGCCATGGGCCCCGGCATTTT,CASSLGHGPRHF,once,TRBV12-3/TRBV12-4,.,TRBJ1-5
TGTGCCAGCAGAGTCGGGGGAACGACCGGGGAGCTGTTTTTT,CASRVGGTTGELFF,many,TRBV11-2,.,TRBJ2-2
TGTGCCAGCAGCTTGGGGGGGGACTACGAGCAGTACTTC,CASSLGGDYEQYF,many,TRBV5-4,.,TRBJ2-7
TGCGCCAGCAGCCAGTATAGCGGGGCGAACACCGGGGAGCTGTTTTTT,CASSQYSGANTGELFF,many,TRBV4-3,TRBD2,TRBJ2-2
TGTGCCACCAGTATCTTGCTTAGTACCAGAAAGACCTATGGCTACACCTTC,CATSILLSTRKTYGYTF,many,TRBV24-1,.,TRBJ1-2
TGTGCCAGCTCACCCAGCGGGAGACACACCGGGGAGCTGTTTTTT,CASSPSGRHTGELFF,many,TRBV18,TRBD2,TRBJ2-2
TGTGCCAGCAGCTTGGCCCACTTCCGGGACATAAGTCAAGAGACCCAGTACTTC,CASSLAHFRDISQETQYF,.,TRBV5-8,.,TRBJ2-5
TGTGCCAGCAGGGCACTTAGGGGACAGGATTTCGGCTACACCTTC,CASRALRGQDFGYTF,many,TRBV11-2,TRBD1,TRBJ1-2
TGTGCCAGCAGCCTCAGGGCATACCATGGAAAGACCTATGGCTACACCTTC,CASSLRAYHGKTYGYTF,many,TRBV7-9,.,TRBJ1-2
TGTGCCAGCAGGAAGACAGGGGAAGGAAATCAGCCCCAGCATTTT,CASRKTGEGNQPQHF,many,TRBV6-5,TRBD1,TRBJ1-5
TGTGCCAGCAGTAATACAGCGCCTTACGGAAAGACCTATGGCTACACCTTC,CASSNTAPYGKTYGYTF,many,TRBV6-9,.,TRBJ1-2
TGTGCCAGCAGTGATTGGACTGAAGCTTTCTTT,CASSDWTEAFF,many,TRBV2,.,TRBJ1-1
TGTGCCAGCAGTTTGGGGACTCGTCCCACGTACGAGCAGTACTTC,CASSLGTRPTYEQYF,many,TRBV12-3/TRBV12-4,.,TRBJ2-7
TGTGCCAGCAGCTTAGAGGGAGCCAGGGCGTACGAGCAGTACTTC,CASSLEGARAYEQYF,many,TRBV11-2,.,TRBJ2-7
TGCGCCAGCAGCTTGGAAACTAATGAAAAACGGTTGTTT,CASSLETNEKRLF,.,TRBV5-1,.,TRBJ1-4
TGTGCCAGCAGCCCCATATCCACAAACAATGAGCAGTTCTTC,CASSPISTNNEQFF,many,TRBV5-6,.,TRBJ2-1
TGTGCAAGTCGCCTTCTCATGACTCCACGAAAGACCTATGGCTACACCTTC,CASRLLMTPRKTYGYTF,many,TRBV12-2,.,TRBJ1-2
TGTGCCAGCAGTCGCGGTAGGACGGCCTACGAGCAGTACTTC,CASSRGRTAYEQYF,many,TRBV27,.,TRBJ2-7
TGTGCCAGCAGTGACCGACACTCACACGGAAAGACCTATGGCTACACCTTC,CASSDRHSHGKTYGYTF,many,TRBV6-4,.,TRBJ1-2
TGTGCCAGCAGCTTGAAGGGTCAGAGACAAGAGACCCAGTACTTC,CASSLKGQRQETQYF,few,TRBV5-6,.,TRBJ2-5
TGTGCCAGCAGTGACTCAGAGCGGAACACAGATACGCAGTATTTT,CASSDSERNTDTQYF,many,TRBV6-4,.,TRBJ2-3
TGTGCCAGCAGCTTAGGGGAAAGGGACAGGGGGCGAGACTATGGCTACACCTTC,CASSLGERDRGRDYGYTF,many,TRBV11-2,TRBD1,TRBJ1-2
TGCGCCAGCAGCCAAGACAATGCGGTCGAAGCTTTCTTT,CASSQDNAVEAFF,.,TRBV4-1,.,TRBJ1-1
TGCGCCAGCGAAGCCGTATCGGTTCGAAAGACCTATGGCTACACCTTC,CASEAVSVRKTYGYTF,few,TRBV5-1,.,TRBJ1-2
TGTGCCAGCAGCGACTTATGTCCCATTTCAATTCGCACTGAAGCTTTCTTT,CASSDLCPISIRTEAFF,many,TRBV3-1,.,TRBJ1-1
TGTGCCAGCAAGCCCGGGGGGGCCATTGGTGAGCAGTTCTTC,CASKPGGAIGEQFF,many,TRBV2,TRBD2,TRBJ2-1
TGTGCCAGCAGCGTAGGGGGGGTGGACTATGGCTACACCTTC,CASSVGGVDYGYTF,many,TRBV9,.,TRBJ1-2
TGTGCCAGCAGCCCACCTAATGACGGAAACACTGAAGCTTTCTTT,CASSPPNDGNTEAFF,many,TRBV3-2,.,TRBJ1-1